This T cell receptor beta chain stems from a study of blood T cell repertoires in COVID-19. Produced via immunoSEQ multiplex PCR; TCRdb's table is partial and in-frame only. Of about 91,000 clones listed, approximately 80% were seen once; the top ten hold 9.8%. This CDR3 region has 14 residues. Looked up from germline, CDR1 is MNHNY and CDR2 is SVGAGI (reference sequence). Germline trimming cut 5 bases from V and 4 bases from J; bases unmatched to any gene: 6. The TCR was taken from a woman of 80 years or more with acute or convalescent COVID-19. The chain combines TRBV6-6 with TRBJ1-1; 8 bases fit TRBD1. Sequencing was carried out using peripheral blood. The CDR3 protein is CASSRRTGSTEAFF. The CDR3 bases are TGTGCCAGCAGTCGGAGGACAGGGAGCACTGAAGCTTTCTTT.